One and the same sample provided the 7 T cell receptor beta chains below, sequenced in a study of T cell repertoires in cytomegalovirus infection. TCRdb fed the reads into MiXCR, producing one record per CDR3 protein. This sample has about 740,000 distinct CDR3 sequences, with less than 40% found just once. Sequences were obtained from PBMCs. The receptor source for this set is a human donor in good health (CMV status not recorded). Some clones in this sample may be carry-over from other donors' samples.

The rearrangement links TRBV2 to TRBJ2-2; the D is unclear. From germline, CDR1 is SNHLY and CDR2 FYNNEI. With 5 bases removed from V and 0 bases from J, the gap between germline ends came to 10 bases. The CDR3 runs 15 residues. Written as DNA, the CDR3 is TGTGCCAGCAGTTTAGTGGTCCCGAACACCGGGGAGCTGTTTTTT. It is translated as CASSLVVPNTGELFF.

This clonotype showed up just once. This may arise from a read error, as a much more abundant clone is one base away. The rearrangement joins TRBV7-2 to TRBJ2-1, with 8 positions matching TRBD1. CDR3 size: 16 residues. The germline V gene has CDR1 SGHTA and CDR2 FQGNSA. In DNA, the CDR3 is TGTGCCAGCAGCTTAGAGGGACAGGTGTGGAAAAATGAGCAGTGCTTC. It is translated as CASSLEGQVWKNEQCF.

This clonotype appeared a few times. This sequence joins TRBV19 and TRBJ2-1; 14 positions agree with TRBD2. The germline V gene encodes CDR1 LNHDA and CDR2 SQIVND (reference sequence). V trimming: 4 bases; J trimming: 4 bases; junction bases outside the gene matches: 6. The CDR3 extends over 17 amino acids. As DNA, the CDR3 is TGTGCCAGTAGTAAAAGGACTAGCGGGGGGCATTACAATGAGCAGTTCTTC. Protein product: CASSKRTSGGHYNEQFF.

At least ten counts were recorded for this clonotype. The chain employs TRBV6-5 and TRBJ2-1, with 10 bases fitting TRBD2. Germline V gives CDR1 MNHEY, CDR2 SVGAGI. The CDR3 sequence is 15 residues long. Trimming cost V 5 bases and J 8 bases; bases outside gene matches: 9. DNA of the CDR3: TGTGCCAGCAGTCCCCAAGCGGGAGGGGGCTATGAGCAGTTCTTC. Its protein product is CASSPQAGGGYEQFF.

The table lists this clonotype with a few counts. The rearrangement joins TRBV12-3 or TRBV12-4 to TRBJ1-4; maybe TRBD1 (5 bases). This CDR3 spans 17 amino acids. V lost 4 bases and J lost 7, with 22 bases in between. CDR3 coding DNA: TGTGCCAGCAGTTCCCCCCTGGGAGGGGCGGGGGGTGAAAAACTGTTTTTT. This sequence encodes CASSSPLGGAGGEKLFF.

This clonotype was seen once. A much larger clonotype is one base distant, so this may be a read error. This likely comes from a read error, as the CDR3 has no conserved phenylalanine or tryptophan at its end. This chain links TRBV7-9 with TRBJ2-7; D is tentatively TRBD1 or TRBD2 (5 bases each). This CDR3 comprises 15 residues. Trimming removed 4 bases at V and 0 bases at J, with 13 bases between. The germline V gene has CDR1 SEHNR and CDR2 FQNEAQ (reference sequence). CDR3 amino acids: CASSSGAANSYEQYL. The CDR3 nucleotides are TGTGCCAGCAGCTCCGGGGCCGCTAACTCCTACGAGCAGTACTTA.

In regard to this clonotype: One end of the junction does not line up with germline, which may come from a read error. The CDR3 nucleotides are TGTGCCAGCACCACTTTAGCGGGCCCCGGGACAGGGGGCTCCCTATACAATAAGCAGTTCTTC. Translation: CASTTLAGPGTGGSLYNKQFF. The chain has TRBV12-3 or TRBV12-4 and TRBJ2-1; 12 bases are shared with TRBD1. The CDR3 is made up of 21 amino acids.